Following are 15 T cell receptor beta chains from one sample sequenced in a study of CD8+ T cells in alopecia areata (dated by TCRdb to 2016 to 2018). This specimen's treatment or condition label, per the study, means: oral pan-JAK inhibitor, 5-10 mg twice daily. To prepare the library, the immunoSEQ multiplex PCR assay was applied. RNA was extracted from all samples and reverse transcribed into cDNA, which served as template for TCR sequencing. The immuneACCESS repertoire file appears here via TCRdb, limited to in-frame rearrangements. These files lack a portion of the clones; in checked studies, under half of the deficit traces to unresolved V genes, and the cause of the others is not known. The sample includes hundreds of thousands of clones, with 45% to 70% observed a single time. The ten largest make up 0.9% to 0.95% of the sample. Sequencing was performed on CD4+ T cells sorted from blood, taken around week 52, from a patient treated with tofacitinib. These receptors were collected from a human donor with alopecia areata.

This chain joins TRBV5-6 and TRBJ1-2; D uncertain. Germline lookup yields CDR1 SGHDT and CDR2 YYEEEE. V was pared by 1 base and J by 5 bases, with 12 bases between. This CDR3 contains 14 residues. CDR3 protein: CASSLIRAGYGYTF. The CDR3 coding sequence is TGTGCCAGCAGCTTGATCCGTGCTGGGTATGGCTACACCTTC.

Remarks on this clone: The sample contains more than one DNA sequence encoding this CDR3. This sequence joins TRBV20-1 and TRBJ1-1; no clear D. CDR1 is DFQATT and CDR2 is SNEGSKA in the germline V gene (reference sequence). V gave up 6 bases and J gave up 0 bases, with 5 bases separating them. The CDR3 totals 11 residues. The CDR3 is CSARLNTEAFF. The CDR3, as DNA: TGCAGTGCGAGACTGAACACTGAAGCTTTCTTT.

J is TRBJ2-3 and V is TRBV4-1; D gene unclear. The CDR3 spans 17 residues. Between the trimmed V and J ends, which lost 0 bases and 3 bases, there was a span of 16 bases. Germline V gene data show CDR1 as MGHRA and CDR2 as YSYEKL. CDR3 protein: CASSQEAYPFPTDTQYF. The CDR3 region has the DNA TGCGCCAGCAGCCAAGAAGCCTATCCCTTTCCAACAGATACGCAGTATTTT.

The genes are TRBV29-1 and TRBJ1-1; D not resolved. The germline V and J ends were trimmed by 1 base and 1 base, with 7 bases remaining between them. CDR3 length equals 13 residues. From germline, CDR1 is SQVTM and CDR2 ANQGSEA. CDR3 sequence (DNA): TGCAGCGTTGAAGGTCATAAGAACACTGAAGCTTTCTTT. It translates to CSVEGHKNTEAFF.

This clone has a handful of counts. This chain joins TRBV9 and TRBJ2-5, with D possibly matching TRBD2 (6 bases). The CDR3 covers 13 residues. Germline loops: CDR1 SGDLS, CDR2 YYNGEE. V lost 4 bases to trimming and J lost 8 bases, with 15 bases between them. CDR3 nucleotide sequence: TGTGCCAGCAGCTCGGGGGTCCGGGAAACCCAGTACTTC. It is translated as CASSSGVRETQYF. The whole variable domain, remainder taken from reference TRBV9 and TRBJ2-5, is DSGVTQTPKHLITATGQRVTLRCSPRSGDLSVYWYQQSLDQGLQFLIQYYNGEERAKGNILERFSAQQFPDLHSELNLSSLELGDSALYFCASSSGVRETQYFGPGTRLLVL.

The chain carries TRBV30 and TRBJ1-6; 7 positions match TRBD1. The length of the CDR3 is 14 residues. CDR1 and CDR2 (germline): GTSNPN, SVGIG (reference sequence). V dropped 0 bases and J dropped 10; count of bases not matched to a gene: 6. CDR3 nucleotide sequence: TGTGCCTGGAGTGTGGAGGGGGCTGGATCACCCCTCCACTTT. Translation gives CAWSVEGAGSPLHF.

This clone was recorded at least ten times. The chain uses TRBV29-1 and TRBJ2-3; D possibly corresponds to TRBD1 (6 bases). The length of the CDR3 is 12 residues. Germline CDR1 SQVTM, CDR2 ANQGSEA. V was trimmed by 7 bases and J by 6 bases, leaving 14 bases between them. As DNA, the CDR3 is TGCAGCGCAAGACAGGCAATGGATACGCAGTATTTT. This translates into CSARQAMDTQYF.

This clone was seen only a few times. The rearrangement uses TRBV6-5 and TRBJ2-3; no reliable D call. V shed 5 bases and J shed 9 bases, with 18 bases lying between them. The CDR3 has 14 residues. The V gene's germline CDR1 is MNHEY and CDR2 SVGAGI. The CDR3 DNA reads TGTGCCAGCAGTGAAGGGCCTAGTGGAATAACGCAGTATTTT. Residues: CASSEGPSGITQYF.

Only a few counts were recorded for this clone. The V call is TRBV9, the J call TRBJ1-1, with D possibly TRBD1 on 6 matching bases. Germline CDR1 reads SGDLS; CDR2 reads YYNGEE. The CDR3 length is 15 residues. V dropped 2 bases and J dropped 0 bases, with 11 bases sitting between them. The CDR3 sequence: CASSVTGSMNTEAFF. The CDR3 DNA follows: TGTGCCAGCAGCGTGACAGGCAGTATGAACACTGAAGCTTTCTTT. The full variable domain, its missing parts supplied by reference TRBV9 and TRBJ1-1, is DSGVTQTPKHLITATGQRVTLRCSPRSGDLSVYWYQQSLDQGLQFLIQYYNGEERAKGNILERFSAQQFPDLHSELNLSSLELGDSALYFCASSVTGSMNTEAFFGQGTRLTVV.

Only a few counts were recorded for this clone. V usage is TRBV5-1 and J usage is TRBJ2-5, with 7 nucleotides matching TRBD2. Germline V gives CDR1 SGHRS, CDR2 YFSETQ. V lost 4 bases, J lost 5 bases, and 5 bases stayed unmatched. The CDR3 length is 13 residues. The CDR3 sequence: CASSPGLTETQYF. The CDR3 nucleotides read TGCGCCAGCAGCCCGGGACTAACGGAGACCCAGTACTTC.

The chain employs TRBV30 and TRBJ1-3; the D is unclear. This CDR3 region has 11 residues. Trimming pared 2 bases from V and 7 bases from J, leaving 6 bases between. CDR1 is GTSNPN, CDR2 SVGIG, per germline (reference sequence). The CDR3: CAWSFSNTIYF. In DNA form, the CDR3 reads TGTGCCTGGAGTTTTTCGAACACCATATATTTT.

This clone has a handful of counts. The rearrangement joins TRBV10-3 to TRBJ1-5, with a possible D match to TRBD1 (6 bases). The CDR3 is 12 amino acids. The germline V gene has CDR1 ENHRY and CDR2 SYGVKD. The germline V and J ends were trimmed by 3 bases and 6 bases, with 6 bases remaining between them. CDR3 region: CAISDRGQPQHF. CDR3 sequence (DNA): TGTGCCATCAGTGACAGGGGTCAGCCCCAGCATTTT.

This clone occurred once. The V call is TRBV7-6, the J call TRBJ1-1; TRBD1 agrees at 8 bases. The junction had 10 bases not matched to a gene; V was cut back by 4 bases and J by 0 bases. This CDR3 spans 17 amino acids. Germline values: CDR1 SGHVS, CDR2 FNYEAQ. DNA for the CDR3: TGTGCCAGCAGCTCGAGCCGGGACAGGTTAATGAACACTGAAGCTTTCTTT. This gives the protein CASSSSRDRLMNTEAFF.

This clone came up once. The rearrangement links TRBV7-2 to TRBJ2-5; 10 bases agree with TRBD1. CDR1 is SGHTA and CDR2 is FQGNSA in the germline V gene. There are 15 residues in the CDR3. Losses at the gene ends were 4 bases for V and 9 bases for J; bases not matched to a gene: 11. The CDR3 region is CASSSGQGEELPQYF. CDR3 bases: TGTGCCAGCAGCTCTGGACAGGGGGAGGAACTGCCCCAGTACTTC.

This clone was counted once. The V and J genes are TRBV6-5 and TRBJ2-3; D is possibly TRBD1 (5 bases). The CDR3 has 16 residues. V shed 0 bases and J shed 2 bases, with 12 bases lying between them. From germline, CDR1 is MNHEY and CDR2 SVGAGI. This CDR3 is CASSYSRPGITDTQYF. The CDR3 region has the DNA TGTGCCAGCAGTTACTCGAGGCCAGGGATCACAGATACGCAGTATTTT.